These T cell receptor beta chains were read from a single sample in a study of OX40 agonist ivuxolimab in advanced cancers. The data were produced by immunoSEQ multiplex PCR, yet TCRdb's version contains in-frame clones alone and is incomplete. The sample carries around 51,000 clones, around 77% recorded once. The sequencing here drew on CD4+ or CD8+ T cells sorted from blood, taken in a trial of the OX40 agonist ivuxolimab. The source of these receptors is an adult with an advanced solid tumor such as melanoma, head and neck, liver or kidney cancer. Each CDR3 is given without its conserved first and last residue. Each record gives: CDR3 protein, V gene, J gene, CDR3 length.

CDR3: SGDASGSYNEQF; V: TRBV29-1; J: TRBJ2-1; length: 12
CDR3: ASSLRLAGGGETQY; V: TRBV28; J: TRBJ2-5; length: 14
CDR3: ASSLWAGEHEQY; V: TRBV11-1; J: TRBJ2-7; length: 12
CDR3: ASKKDMQGYNEQF; V: TRBV2; J: TRBJ2-1; length: 13
CDR3: ASSLGGTGEQY; V: TRBV7-3; J: TRBJ2-7; length: 11
CDR3: ASSIVAGATEAF; V: TRBV19; J: TRBJ1-1; length: 12
CDR3: ASSPRLNWTQY; V: TRBV6-1; J: TRBJ2-5; length: 11
CDR3: ASNLGGSEQY; V: TRBV11-1; J: TRBJ2-7; length: 10
CDR3: ASSAGSGEQF; V: TRBV28; J: TRBJ2-1; length: 10
CDR3: SGLRAGAGYNEQF; V: TRBV29-1; J: TRBJ2-1; length: 13
CDR3: ASSYIGVYQPQH; V: TRBV6-5; J: TRBJ1-5; length: 12
CDR3: ASMLSRRSLALANYGYT; V: TRBV13; J: TRBJ1-2; length: 17
CDR3: ASTERTGLSSYNEQF; V: TRBV28; J: TRBJ2-1; length: 15
CDR3: ASSSQRTGELF; V: TRBV5-1; J: TRBJ2-2; length: 11
CDR3: ASSQPGTSSNEQF; V: TRBV5-1; J: TRBJ2-1; length: 13
CDR3: ASSQGTGGSLGGNTIY; V: TRBV28; J: TRBJ1-3; length: 16
CDR3: ASSLTFDREERRAGELF; V: TRBV5-1; J: TRBJ2-2; length: 17
CDR3: ASSLGGGWGENTEAF; V: TRBV5-1; J: TRBJ1-1; length: 15
CDR3: ASSQETSGRGETQY; V: TRBV4-2; J: TRBJ2-5; length: 14
CDR3: AISPGQGNYGYT; V: TRBV10-3; J: TRBJ1-2; length: 12
CDR3: ASSEGIGHYADTQY; V: TRBV2; J: TRBJ2-3; length: 14
CDR3: ASSLVETQY; V: TRBV5-8; J: TRBJ2-5; length: 9
CDR3: ASSPRPGRGNTEAF; V: TRBV18; J: TRBJ1-1; length: 14
CDR3: ASTSGTSGPQETQY; V: TRBV19; J: TRBJ2-5; length: 14
CDR3: ASNKGAPRETQY; V: TRBV5-1; J: TRBJ2-5; length: 12
CDR3: ASRQRTGENYGYT; V: TRBV6-5; J: TRBJ1-2; length: 13
CDR3: ASSAQSGYGYT; V: TRBV9; J: TRBJ1-2; length: 11
CDR3: ASSQSNQRLRYGYT; V: TRBV23-1; J: TRBJ1-2; length: 14
CDR3: ASSSGTRSSNEQF; V: TRBV7-6; J: TRBJ2-1; length: 13
CDR3: ATGDLLPTMKF; V: TRBV6-1; J: TRBJ2-1; length: 11
CDR3: ASSMRGLNTEAF; V: TRBV19; J: TRBJ1-1; length: 12
CDR3: ASSVAQSSYEQY; V: TRBV9; J: TRBJ2-7; length: 12
CDR3: SARPAGEQF; V: TRBV20-1; J: TRBJ2-1; length: 9
CDR3: ASSYQGGPMNTEAF; V: TRBV6-5; J: TRBJ1-1; length: 14
CDR3: SVAAGTAEETQY; V: TRBV29-1; J: TRBJ2-5; length: 12
CDR3: ASSRRTGQETQY; V: TRBV11-2; J: TRBJ2-5; length: 12
CDR3: ATSPGEGYGYT; V: TRBV15; J: TRBJ1-2; length: 11
CDR3: ASSFSLDAGANVLT; V: TRBV11-1; J: TRBJ2-6; length: 14
CDR3: ASSPVGSSYNEQF; V: TRBV19; J: TRBJ2-1; length: 13
CDR3: ASDEGQFDEQF; V: TRBV2; J: TRBJ2-1; length: 11
CDR3: ASSPGGGGAETQY; V: TRBV7-9; J: TRBJ2-5; length: 13
CDR3: ASSLRQDGTEAF; V: TRBV27; J: TRBJ1-1; length: 12
CDR3: AWNPGLSYNSPLH; V: TRBV30; J: TRBJ1-6; length: 13
CDR3: ASMASGASTDTQY; V: TRBV6-5; J: TRBJ2-3; length: 13
CDR3: ASSGDYTDTQY; V: TRBV2; J: TRBJ2-3; length: 11
CDR3: ASSFATGNTDTQY; V: TRBV7-4; J: TRBJ2-3; length: 13
CDR3: ASSLSAPGYEQF; V: TRBV7-3; J: TRBJ2-1; length: 12
CDR3: ASSGQGKTEAF; V: TRBV4-1; J: TRBJ1-1; length: 11
CDR3: ASWTGGIVEQF; V: TRBV28; J: TRBJ2-1; length: 11
CDR3: ASSLWTSDEQY; V: TRBV7-9; J: TRBJ2-7; length: 11
CDR3: ASSLGLNTEAF; V: TRBV5-1; J: TRBJ1-1; length: 11
CDR3: ASSFLGGEGEQY; V: TRBV27; J: TRBJ2-7; length: 12
CDR3: ASSLFGTPSYEQY; V: TRBV5-1; J: TRBJ2-7; length: 13
CDR3: ASSWPYGGRDTEAF; V: TRBV5-6; J: TRBJ1-1; length: 14
CDR3: ASSSQGPRWGNYNEQF; V: TRBV19; J: TRBJ2-1; length: 16